This section outlines one T cell receptor beta chain sequence together with its context. The data were obtained in a study of blood T cell repertoires in COVID-19. Study as a whole: The samples span acute and convalescent COVID-19 from the United States, Italy and Spain. PBMCs, B-cell-depleted T cells, or T cells were the source of the cDNA or gDNA that made up the material.

V shed 4 bases and J 5 bases; nucleotides not matched to a gene: 8. The CDR3 is made up of 15 amino acids. The germline CDR1 and CDR2 sequences are MNHEY and SVGAGI. In the authors' methods: Estimation of nucleated cell counts was performed using reference gene primer amplification. The protocol was immunoSEQ multiplex PCR, while the TCRdb copy is restricted to in-frame clones and leaves out a portion. V and J calls and clone size follow that table, whereas D and trimming were derived from the DNA. The table has more than 85,000 clones, 70% to 80% seen once; the top ten hold less than 25%. Sequencing used peripheral blood. This chain joins TRBV6-5 and TRBJ2-3; 8 bases map to TRBD1. The sequence derives from a man between 65 and 85 years old with acute or convalescent COVID-19. The CDR3 sequence: CASSFRGLQGDTQYF. The CDR3 DNA sequence: TGTGCCAGCAGTTTCAGGGGGCTCCAAGGAGATACGCAGTATTTT.